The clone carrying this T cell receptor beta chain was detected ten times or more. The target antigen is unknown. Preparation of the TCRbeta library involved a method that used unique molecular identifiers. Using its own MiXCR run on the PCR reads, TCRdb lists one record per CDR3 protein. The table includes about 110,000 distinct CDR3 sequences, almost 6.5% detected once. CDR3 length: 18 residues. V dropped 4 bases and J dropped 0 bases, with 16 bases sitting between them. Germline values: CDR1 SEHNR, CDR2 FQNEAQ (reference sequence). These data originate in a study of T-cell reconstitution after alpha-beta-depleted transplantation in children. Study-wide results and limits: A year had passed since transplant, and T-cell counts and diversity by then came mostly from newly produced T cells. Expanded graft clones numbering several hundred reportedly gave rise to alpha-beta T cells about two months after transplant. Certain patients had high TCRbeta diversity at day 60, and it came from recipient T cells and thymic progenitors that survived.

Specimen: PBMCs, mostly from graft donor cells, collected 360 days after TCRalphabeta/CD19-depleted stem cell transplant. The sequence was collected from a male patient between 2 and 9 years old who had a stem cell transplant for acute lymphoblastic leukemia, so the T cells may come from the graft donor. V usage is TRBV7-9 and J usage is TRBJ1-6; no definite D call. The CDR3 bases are TGTGCCAGCAGCTCCCTTGCCTGGCAGAGCTCCTATAATTCACCCCTCCACTTT. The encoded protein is CASSSLAWQSSYNSPLHF.